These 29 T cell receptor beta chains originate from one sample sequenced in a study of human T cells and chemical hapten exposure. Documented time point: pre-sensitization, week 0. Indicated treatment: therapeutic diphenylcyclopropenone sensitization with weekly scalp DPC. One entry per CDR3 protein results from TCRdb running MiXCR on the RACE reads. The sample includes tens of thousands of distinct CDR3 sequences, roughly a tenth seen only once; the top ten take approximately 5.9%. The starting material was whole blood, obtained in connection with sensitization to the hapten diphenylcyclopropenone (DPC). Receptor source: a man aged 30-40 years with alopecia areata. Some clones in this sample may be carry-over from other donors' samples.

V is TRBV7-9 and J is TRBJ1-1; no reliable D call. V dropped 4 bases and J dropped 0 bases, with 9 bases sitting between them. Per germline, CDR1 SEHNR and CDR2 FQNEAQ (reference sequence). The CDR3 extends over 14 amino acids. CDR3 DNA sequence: TGTGCCAGCAGCTCAGACGTGATGAACACTGAAGCTTTCTTT. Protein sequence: CASSSDVMNTEAFF.

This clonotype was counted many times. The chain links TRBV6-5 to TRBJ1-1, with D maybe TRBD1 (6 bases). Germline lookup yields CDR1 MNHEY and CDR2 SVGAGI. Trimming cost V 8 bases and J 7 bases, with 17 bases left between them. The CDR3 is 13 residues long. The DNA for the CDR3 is TGTGCCAGCCTAGGGGGGGCCGTATTTGAAGCTTTCTTT. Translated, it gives CASLGGAVFEAFF.

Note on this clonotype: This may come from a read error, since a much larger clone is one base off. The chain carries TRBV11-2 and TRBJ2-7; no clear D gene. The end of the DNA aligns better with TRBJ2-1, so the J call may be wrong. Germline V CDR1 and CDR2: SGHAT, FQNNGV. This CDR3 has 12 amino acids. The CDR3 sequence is CASSLRLYEQFF. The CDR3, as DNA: TGTGCCAGCAGCTTACGATTATACGAGCAGTTCTTC.

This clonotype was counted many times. DNA of the CDR3: TGTGCCAGCAGCTTGCCTTTCCCTGCGGACTATGGCTACACCTTC. It translates to CASSLPFPADYGYTF. The V gene is TRBV7-9, the J gene TRBJ1-2; no firm D call. Germline values: CDR1 SEHNR, CDR2 FQNEAQ (reference sequence). This CDR3 contains 15 residues. Trimming removed 3 bases at V and 3 bases at J, with 14 bases between. The whole variable domain, filled in from reference TRBV7-9 and TRBJ1-2, reads DTGVSQNPRHKITKRGQNVTFRCDPISEHNRLYWYRQTLGQGPEFLTYFQNEAQLEKSRLLSDRFSAERPKGSFSTLEIQRTEQGDSAMYLCASSLPFPADYGYTFGSGTRLTVV.

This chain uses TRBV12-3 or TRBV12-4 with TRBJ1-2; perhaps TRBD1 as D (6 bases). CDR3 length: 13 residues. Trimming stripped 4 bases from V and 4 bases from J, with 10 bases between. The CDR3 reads CASSYPQGYGYTF. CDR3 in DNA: TGTGCCAGCAGTTACCCACAGGGCTATGGCTACACCTTC.

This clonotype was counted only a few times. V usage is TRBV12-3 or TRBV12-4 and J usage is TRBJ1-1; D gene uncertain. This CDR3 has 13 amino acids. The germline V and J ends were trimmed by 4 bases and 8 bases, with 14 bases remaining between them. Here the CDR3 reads CASSSGPTAEAFF. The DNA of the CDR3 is TGTGCCAGCAGTTCCGGACCCACCGCAGAAGCTTTCTTT.

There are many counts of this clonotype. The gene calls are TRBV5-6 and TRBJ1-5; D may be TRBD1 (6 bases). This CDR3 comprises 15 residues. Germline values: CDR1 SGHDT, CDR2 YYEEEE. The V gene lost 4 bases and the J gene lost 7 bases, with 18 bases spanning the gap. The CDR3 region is CASSTSGTRIQPQHF. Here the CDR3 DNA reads TGTGCCAGCAGCACGTCCGGGACAAGGATCCAGCCCCAGCATTTT.

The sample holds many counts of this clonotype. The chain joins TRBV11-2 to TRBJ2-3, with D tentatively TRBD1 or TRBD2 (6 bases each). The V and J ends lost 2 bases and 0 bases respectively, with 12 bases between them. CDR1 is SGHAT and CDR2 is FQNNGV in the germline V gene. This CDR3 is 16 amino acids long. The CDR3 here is CASSLMPGASTDTQYF. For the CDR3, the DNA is TGTGCCAGCAGCTTAATGCCGGGGGCGAGCACAGATACGCAGTATTTT.

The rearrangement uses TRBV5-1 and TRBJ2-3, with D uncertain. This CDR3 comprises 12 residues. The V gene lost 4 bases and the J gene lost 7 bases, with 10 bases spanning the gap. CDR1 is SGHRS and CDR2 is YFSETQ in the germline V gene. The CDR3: CASSRSGNTQYF. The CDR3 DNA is TGCGCCAGCAGCCGGTCGGGTAATACGCAGTATTTT.

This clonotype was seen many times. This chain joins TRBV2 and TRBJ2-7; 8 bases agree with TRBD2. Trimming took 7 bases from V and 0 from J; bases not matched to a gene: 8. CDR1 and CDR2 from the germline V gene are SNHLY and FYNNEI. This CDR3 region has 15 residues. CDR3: CASINSGGSSYEQYF. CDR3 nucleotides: TGTGCCAGCATTAACAGCGGGGGAAGCTCCTACGAGCAGTACTTC.

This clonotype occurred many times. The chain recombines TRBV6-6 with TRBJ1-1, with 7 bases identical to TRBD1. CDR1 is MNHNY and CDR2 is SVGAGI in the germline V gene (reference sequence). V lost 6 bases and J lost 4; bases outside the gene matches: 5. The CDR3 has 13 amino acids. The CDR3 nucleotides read TGTGCCAGCAGGTATCAGGGGGTCACTGAAGCTTTCTTT. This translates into CASRYQGVTEAFF.

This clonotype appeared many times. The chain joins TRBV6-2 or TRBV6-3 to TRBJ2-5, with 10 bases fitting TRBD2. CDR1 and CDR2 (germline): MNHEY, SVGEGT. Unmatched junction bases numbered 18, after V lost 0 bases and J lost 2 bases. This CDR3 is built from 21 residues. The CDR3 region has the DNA TGTGCCAGCAGTTACTCGACTATAAGACAACTTGGGACTAGCGAACAAGAGACCCAGTACTTC. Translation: CASSYSTIRQLGTSEQETQYF.

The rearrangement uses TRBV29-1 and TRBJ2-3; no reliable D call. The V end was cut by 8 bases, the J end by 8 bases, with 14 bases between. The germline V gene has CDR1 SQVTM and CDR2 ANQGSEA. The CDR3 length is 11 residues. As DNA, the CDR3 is TGCAGCTCGTACATCTCTGGTACGCAGTATTTT. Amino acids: CSSYISGTQYF.

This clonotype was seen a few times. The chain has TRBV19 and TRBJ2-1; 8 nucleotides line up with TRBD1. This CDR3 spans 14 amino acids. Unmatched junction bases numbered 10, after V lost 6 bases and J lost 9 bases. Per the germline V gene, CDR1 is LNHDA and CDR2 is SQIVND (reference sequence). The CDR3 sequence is CASRKVTGGGEQFF. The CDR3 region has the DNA TGTGCCAGTAGAAAGGTTACAGGGGGAGGTGAGCAGTTCTTC.

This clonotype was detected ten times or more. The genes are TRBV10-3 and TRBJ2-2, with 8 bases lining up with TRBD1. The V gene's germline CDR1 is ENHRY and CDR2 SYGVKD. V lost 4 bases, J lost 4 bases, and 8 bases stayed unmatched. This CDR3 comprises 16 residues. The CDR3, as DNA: TGTGCCATCAGTGCTCAGGGGGCAGGGAGCACCGGGGAGCTGTTTTTT. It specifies CAISAQGAGSTGELFF.

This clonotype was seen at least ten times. The DNA of the CDR3 is TGCGCCAGCAGTGTCCCGGGACAGGGAGTCACTGAAGCTTTCTTT. Translation: CASSVPGQGVTEAFF. The chain is built from TRBV10-2 and TRBJ1-1; 9 bases fit TRBD1. V dropped 4 bases and J dropped 4; count of bases not matched to a gene: 7. Per the germline V gene, CDR1 is WSHSY and CDR2 is SAAADI. This CDR3 contains 15 residues.

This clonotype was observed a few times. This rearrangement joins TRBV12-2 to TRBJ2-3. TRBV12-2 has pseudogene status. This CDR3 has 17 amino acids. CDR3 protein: CASRSKRPIGYTDTQYF. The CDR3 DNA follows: TGTGCAAGTCGCTCAAAAAGGCCGATAGGATACACAGATACGCAGTATTTT.

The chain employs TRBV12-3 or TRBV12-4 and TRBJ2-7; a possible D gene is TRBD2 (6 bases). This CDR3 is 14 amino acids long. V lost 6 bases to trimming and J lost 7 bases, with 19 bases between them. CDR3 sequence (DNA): TGTGCCAGCAGCCCATTGAATGGGGCGGGGGAGCAGTACTTC. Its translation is CASSPLNGAGEQYF.

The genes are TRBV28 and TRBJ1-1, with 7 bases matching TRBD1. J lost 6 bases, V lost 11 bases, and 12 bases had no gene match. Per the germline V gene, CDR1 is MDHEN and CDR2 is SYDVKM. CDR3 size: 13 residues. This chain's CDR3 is CASRGRGVSEAFF. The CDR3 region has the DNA TGTGCCTCACGGGGCAGGGGGGTCTCTGAAGCTTTCTTT. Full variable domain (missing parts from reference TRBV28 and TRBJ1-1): DVKVTQSSRYLVKRTGEKVFLECVQDMDHENMFWYRQDPGLGLRLIYFSYDVKMKEKGDIPEGYSVSREKKERFSLILESASTNQTSMYLCASRGRGVSEAFFGQGTRLTVV.

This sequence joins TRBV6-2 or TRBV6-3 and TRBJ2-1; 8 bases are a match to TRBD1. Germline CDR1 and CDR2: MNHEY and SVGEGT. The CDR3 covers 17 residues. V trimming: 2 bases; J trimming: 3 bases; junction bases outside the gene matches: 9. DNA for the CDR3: TGTGCCAGCAGTTACGATTACGGACAGGGAAACTACAATGAGCAGTTCTTC. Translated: CASSYDYGQGNYNEQFF.

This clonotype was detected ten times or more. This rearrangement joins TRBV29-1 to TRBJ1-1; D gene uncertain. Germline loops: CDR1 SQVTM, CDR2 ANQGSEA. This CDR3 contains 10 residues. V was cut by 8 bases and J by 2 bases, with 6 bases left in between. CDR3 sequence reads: CSITNTEAFF. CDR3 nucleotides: TGCAGCATAACCAACACTGAAGCTTTCTTT.

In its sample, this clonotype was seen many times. CDR3 DNA: TGTGCCAGCTCTCCTGCCGTAACCGCACTAGAAGCTTTCTTT. This encodes CASSPAVTALEAFF. The chain carries TRBV18 and TRBJ1-1; D not certain. The germline V and J ends were trimmed by 6 bases and 8 bases, with 19 bases remaining between them. Germline CDR1 KGHSH, CDR2 LQKENI. The CDR3 totals 14 residues.

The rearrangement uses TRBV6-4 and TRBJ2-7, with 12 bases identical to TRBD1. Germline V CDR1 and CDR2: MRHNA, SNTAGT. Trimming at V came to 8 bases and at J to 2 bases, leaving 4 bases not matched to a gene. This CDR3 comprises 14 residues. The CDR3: CASGRDRGPYEQYV. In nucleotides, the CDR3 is TGTGCCAGCGGCCGGGACAGGGGGCCCTACGAGCAGTACGTC.

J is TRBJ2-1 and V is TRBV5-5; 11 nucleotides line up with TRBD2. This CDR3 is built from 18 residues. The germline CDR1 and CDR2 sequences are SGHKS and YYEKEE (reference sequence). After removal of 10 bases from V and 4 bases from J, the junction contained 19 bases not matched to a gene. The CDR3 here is CASSVVAGGPGIYNEQFF. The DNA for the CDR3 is TGTGCCTCATCCGTAGTAGCGGGAGGGCCGGGGATATACAATGAGCAGTTCTTC.

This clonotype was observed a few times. CDR3 region: CASSFLYLQFF. The DNA for the CDR3 is TGTGCCAGCAGCTTCCTTTATCTTCAGTTCTTC. The rearrangement joins TRBV11-2 to TRBJ2-1, with unresolved D. CDR1 is SGHAT and CDR2 is FQNNGV in the germline V gene. CDR3 length equals 11 residues. V lost 3 bases and J lost 13, with 10 bases in between.

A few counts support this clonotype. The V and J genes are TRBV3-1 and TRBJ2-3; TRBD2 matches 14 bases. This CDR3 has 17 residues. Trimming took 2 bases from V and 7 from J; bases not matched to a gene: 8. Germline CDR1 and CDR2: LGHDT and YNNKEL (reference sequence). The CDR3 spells CASSQPGTSGGINTQYF. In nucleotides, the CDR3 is TGTGCCAGCAGCCAACCCGGGACTAGCGGGGGAATAAATACGCAGTATTTT.

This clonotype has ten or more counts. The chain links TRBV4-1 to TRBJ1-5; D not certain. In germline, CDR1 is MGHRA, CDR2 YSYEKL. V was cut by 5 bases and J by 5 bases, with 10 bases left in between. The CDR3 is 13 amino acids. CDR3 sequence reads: CASSSMGYQPQHF. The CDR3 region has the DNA TGCGCCAGCAGCTCCATGGGTTATCAGCCCCAGCATTTT.

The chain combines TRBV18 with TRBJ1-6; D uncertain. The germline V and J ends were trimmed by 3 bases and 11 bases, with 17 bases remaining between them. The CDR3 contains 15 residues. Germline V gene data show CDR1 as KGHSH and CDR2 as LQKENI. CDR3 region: CASSPESATLAPLHF. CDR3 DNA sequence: TGTGCCAGCTCACCCGAGTCGGCCACGTTGGCACCCCTCCACTTT.

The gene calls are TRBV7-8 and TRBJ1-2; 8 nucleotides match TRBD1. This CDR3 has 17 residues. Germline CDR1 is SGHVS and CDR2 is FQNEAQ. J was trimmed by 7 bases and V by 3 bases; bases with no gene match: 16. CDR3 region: CASSFKGKFGQGLGYTF. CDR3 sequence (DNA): TGTGCCAGCAGCTTCAAGGGGAAGTTCGGACAGGGACTTGGCTACACCTTC.